These 4 T cell receptor beta chains were sequenced from one sample in a study of shared clonotypes between healthy human individuals. The table came from immunoSEQ multiplex PCR; TCRdb's copy has only in-frame clones and leaves some out. The repertoire has about 700,000 clones, 90% to 95% of them found once; the top ten carry approximately 25%. It was CD45RO-negative cells, positively selected for CCR7, that made up naive CD8 cells, with terminally differentiated effector memory CD45RA+ cells excluded. Source material: naive CD8+ T cells sorted from blood. The receptors were sampled from a man under 40 in good health.

V usage is TRBV2 and J usage is TRBJ2-3, with a possible D match to TRBD2 (6 bases). Trimming took off 3 bases at V and 5 bases at J, with 12 bases between the two ends. This CDR3 contains 14 residues. Germline CDR1 reads SNHLY; CDR2 reads FYNNEI. CDR3 coding DNA: TGTGCCAGCAGTGACCCGGGAGCGGGAGATACGCAGTATTTT. It is translated as CASSDPGAGDTQYF.

The rearrangement uses TRBV15 and TRBJ1-5; D gene unclear. Trimming pared 8 bases from V and 2 bases from J, leaving 10 bases between. The CDR3 length is 13 residues. Germline CDR1 LNHNV, CDR2 YYDKDF (reference sequence). Here the CDR3 DNA reads TGTGCCACCGGGATCCTCGGCAATCAGCCCCAGCATTTT. It encodes CATGILGNQPQHF. The whole variable domain, remainder taken from reference TRBV15 and TRBJ1-5, is DAMVIQNPRYQVTQFGKPVTLSCSQTLNHNVMYWYQQKSSQAPKLLFHYYDKDFNNEADTPDNFQSRRPNTSFCFLDIRSPGLGDTAMYLCATGILGNQPQHFGDGTRLSIL.

The chain uses TRBV5-4 and TRBJ2-1, with D unclear. The germline V gene encodes CDR1 SGHNT and CDR2 YYREEE (reference sequence). V was pared by 1 base and J by 5 bases, with 4 bases between. The CDR3 runs 12 residues. The CDR3 region is CASSLWDNEQFF. CDR3 nucleotide sequence: TGTGCCAGCAGCTTGTGGGACAATGAGCAGTTCTTC.

The gene calls are TRBV27 and TRBJ2-7; D may be TRBD2 (5 bases). Trimming removed 4 bases at V and 5 bases at J, with 18 bases between. Germline CDR1 reads MNHEY; CDR2 reads SMNVEV (reference sequence). The CDR3 runs to 15 residues. The chain's CDR3 is CASSSGSPIYHEQYF. CDR3 nucleotides: TGTGCCAGCAGTTCGGGATCCCCCATCTATCACGAGCAGTACTTC.